This T cell receptor beta chain was recorded in a study of blood T cell repertoires in COVID-19. Study information: T cells, B-cell-depleted T cells, or PBMCs provided the cDNA or gDNA that served as material.

Produced via immunoSEQ multiplex PCR; TCRdb's table is partial and in-frame only. The data contain some 230,000 clones, about 85% of them singletons. The ends were cut back, 7 bases at V and 6 bases at J, with 16 bases in the middle. CDR1 and CDR2 from the germline V gene are ENHRY and SYGVKD. The CDR3 loop spans 15 amino acids. The sample was peripheral blood. The chain recombines TRBV10-3 with TRBJ1-6, with D possibly being TRBD1 (6 bases). The TCR comes from a man in his forties with acute or convalescent COVID-19. In nucleotides, the CDR3 is TGTGCCATCACCCCAGGACAGCGAAGTAATTCACCCCTCCACTTT. Translated, it gives CAITPGQRSNSPLHF.